This T cell receptor (beta chain) came from a study of T cell responses to AZD1222 COVID-19 vaccine. Points from the study as a whole: No repertoire was sampled before or during the peak T cell response, only after it. Among spike-specific TCRs, nearly half reportedly target unmutated variant regions. It was only a handful of AZD1222 recipients who were seropositive at baseline.

In regard to this clone: Its matching antigen is unknown.

Assay used: immunoSEQ multiplex PCR; TCRdb lists only in-frame clones, some missing. The data contain approximately 150,000 clones, roughly 90% of them singletons. Sequencing used peripheral blood, obtained on day 0 of AZD1222 vaccination. The origin of this receptor is an adult in good health.

For the CDR3, the DNA is TGTGCCAGCAGCGTGGGGGACAGCAACACTGAAGCTTTCTTT. This sequence encodes CASSVGDSNTEAFF. This rearrangement joins TRBV25-1 to TRBJ1-1; 7 bases align to TRBD1. The germline V gene has CDR1 MGHDK and CDR2 SYGVNS. J was trimmed by 2 bases and V by 6 bases; bases with no gene match: 6. CDR3 size: 14 residues.